The 22 T cell receptor beta chains below all came from one sample that was sequenced in a study of CD8 T cells in Susac syndrome. Random hexamers served to reverse transcribe roughly 0.5 to 1 ug RNA. TCRdb passed the immunoSEQ multiplex PCR reads through MiXCR, listing each CDR3 protein once. This repertoire shows about 440,000 distinct CDR3 sequences, approximately 85% found once; its top ten account for about 0.12%. Sequenced: CD8+ T cells from PBMCs. Source of these receptors: a human donor with multiple sclerosis.

The rearrangement joins TRBV12-3 or TRBV12-4 to TRBJ2-2; D tentatively reads TRBD1 or TRBD2 (5 bases each). Trimming removed 8 bases at V and 8 bases at J, with 24 bases between. The CDR3 runs to 16 residues. In DNA, the CDR3 is TGTGCCAGCGCGCCCACGGGGACGTCTGGGCCTGGGGAGCTGTTTTTT. Encoded protein: CASAPTGTSGPGELFF.

V usage is TRBV28 and J usage is TRBJ2-5, with TRBD2 identical over 10 bases. This CDR3 region has 18 residues. The V and J ends lost 2 bases and 6 bases, in that order; junction bases with no gene match: 15. Germline V gene lookup returns CDR1 MDHEN and CDR2 SYDVKM. In DNA, the CDR3 is TGTGCCAGCAGTTTAGGACCAGCCCAGCGGGAGGGCCCAAAGACCCAGTACTTC. Protein: CASSLGPAQREGPKTQYF.

The chain couples TRBV12-3 or TRBV12-4 to TRBJ1-6; possibly TRBD1 for D (6 bases). This CDR3 spans 13 amino acids. V dropped 6 bases and J dropped 6 bases, with 9 bases sitting between them. This CDR3 is CASSPDSNSPLHF. DNA for the CDR3: TGTGCCAGCAGCCCGGACAGTAATTCACCCCTCCACTTT.

The rearrangement links TRBV6-2 or TRBV6-3 to TRBJ2-2, with 9 bases identical to TRBD1. The CDR3 covers 17 residues. Germline loops: CDR1 MNHEY, CDR2 SVGEGT. V lost 2 bases to trimming and J lost 2 bases; unmatched junction nucleotides: 6. The CDR3 nucleotides are TGTGCCAGCAGTTACCAAAGACAGGGGGTTAACACCGGGGAGCTGTTTTTT. It codes for CASSYQRQGVNTGELFF.

The chain joins TRBV12-3 or TRBV12-4 to TRBJ2-2; 8 bases line up with TRBD1. The V and J ends lost 3 bases and 3 bases, in that order; junction bases with no gene match: 15. The CDR3 has 19 residues. The CDR3 sequence is CASSFRLDRETDDTGELFF. CDR3 in DNA: TGTGCCAGCAGTTTTAGGTTGGACAGGGAAACGGACGACACCGGGGAGCTGTTTTTT.

This clonotype has just one count. V is TRBV28 and J is TRBJ2-5; TRBD2 agrees at 10 bases. Looked up from germline, CDR1 is MDHEN and CDR2 is SYDVKM. The CDR3 consists of 15 residues. V shed 6 bases and J 5 bases; nucleotides not matched to a gene: 9. CDR3 nucleotide sequence: TGTGCCAGCAGCCACCCCTCTAGCGGGAGTGAGACCCAGTACTTC. It translates to CASSHPSSGSETQYF.

The V gene is TRBV7-4, the J gene TRBJ2-5; D is possibly TRBD2 (6 bases). Germline V gene data show CDR1 as SGHVT and CDR2 as SQSDAQ. V lost 1 base and J 5 bases, leaving 11 bases between the germline ends. The length of the CDR3 is 14 residues. The CDR3 reads CASSLDQGGETQYF. The CDR3, as DNA: TGTGCCAGCAGCTTAGATCAGGGAGGTGAGACCCAGTACTTC.

The chain links TRBV2 to TRBJ2-7; no clear D gene. The CDR3 runs 11 residues. V was cut by 4 bases and J by 6 bases, with 7 bases left in between. Germline assignment: CDR1 SNHLY and CDR2 FYNNEI. CDR3 region: CASSVIPEQYF. CDR3 bases: TGTGCCAGCAGTGTTATACCCGAGCAGTACTTC.

This clonotype was detected once. The CDR3 protein is CASSSEVDRAQETQYF. The CDR3 nucleotides read TGTGCCAGCAGCTCCGAGGTCGACCGGGCCCAAGAGACCCAGTACTTC. The rearrangement uses TRBV21-1 and TRBJ2-5; the D call TRBD1 from the table was never checked on the DNA. TRBV21-1 is recorded as a pseudogene. This CDR3 has 16 amino acids.

Worth noting for this clonotype: The junction differs from germline at one of its ends, possibly a read error. The V call is TRBV5-1, the J call TRBJ2-7; TRBD1 aligns across 12 bases. The CDR3 loop spans 14 amino acids. Germline CDR1 is SGHRS and CDR2 is YFSETQ. In DNA, the CDR3 is TGTGCCAGCAGCTTGGGACAGGGGGCCGACGAGCAGTACTTC. Its protein product is CASSLGQGADEQYF.

The rearrangement joins TRBV7-3 to TRBJ2-1, with 7 bases identical to TRBD2. The CDR3 has 14 residues. The V and J ends lost 5 bases and 8 bases, in that order; junction bases with no gene match: 9. The germline CDR1 and CDR2 sequences are SGHTA and FQGTGA. The CDR3 region is CASSTSLARHEQFF. The CDR3 region has the DNA TGTGCCAGCAGCACCTCACTAGCGAGGCATGAGCAGTTCTTC.

This chain connects TRBV19 to TRBJ1-2; D is unresolved. The germline gives CDR1 LNHDA, CDR2 SQIVND (reference sequence). Trimming stripped 0 bases from V and 8 bases from J, with 13 bases between. CDR3 length equals 14 residues. In nucleotides, the CDR3 is TGTGCCAGTAGTATAGATCAATATATAGGAGGCTACACCTTC. It codes for CASSIDQYIGGYTF.

The gene calls are TRBV20-1 and TRBJ2-5; 9 nucleotides line up with TRBD1. V dropped 0 bases and J dropped 1; count of bases not matched to a gene: 12. CDR3 length: 18 residues. Germline values: CDR1 DFQATT, CDR2 SNEGSKA (reference sequence). The CDR3 loop is CSARDKGDRAVAQETQYF. The CDR3 DNA follows: TGCAGTGCTAGAGATAAGGGGGACAGGGCAGTTGCCCAAGAGACCCAGTACTTC.

The chain couples TRBV3-1 to TRBJ2-3; 7 nucleotides agree with TRBD2. V was pared by 3 bases and J by 7 bases, with 4 bases of the junction left unmatched. The length of the CDR3 is 13 residues. CDR1 is LGHDT and CDR2 is YNNKEL in the germline V gene (reference sequence). CDR3 sequence: CASSHSRENTQYF. DNA for the CDR3: TGTGCCAGCAGCCACTCGCGGGAGAATACGCAGTATTTT.

This rearrangement joins TRBV30 to TRBJ1-2; D might be TRBD1 (5 bases). This CDR3 contains 13 residues. Per germline, CDR1 GTSNPN and CDR2 SVGIG (reference sequence). V was clipped by 2 bases and J by 2 bases, with 9 bases between them. DNA for the CDR3: TGTGCCTGGAGTCACGGGACCAACTATGGCTACACCTTC. Translated, it gives CAWSHGTNYGYTF.

This rearrangement joins TRBV12-5 to TRBJ2-7; D gene uncertain. The CDR3 runs 13 residues. The V gene lost 1 base and the J gene lost 6 bases, with 10 bases spanning the gap. Germline lookup yields CDR1 LGHNT and CDR2 FRNRAP. CDR3 nucleotide sequence: TGTGCTAGTGGTTTGGACCGGTCCCTCGAGCAGTACTTC. It specifies CASGLDRSLEQYF. Supplemented by reference TRBV12-5 and TRBJ2-7, the full variable domain reads DARVTQTPRHKVTEMGQEVTMRCQPILGHNTVFWYRQTMMQGLELLAYFRNRAPLDDSGMPKDRFSAEMPDATLATLKIQPSEPRDSAVYFCASGLDRSLEQYFGPGTRLTVT.

The chain has TRBV20-1 and TRBJ2-1; D gene ambiguous. The CDR3 sequence is 12 residues long. The V gene's germline CDR1 is DFQATT and CDR2 SNEGSKA (reference sequence). V was pared by 1 base and J by 4 bases, with 5 bases between. The CDR3 DNA reads TGCAGTGCTAGAGCTTTGTACAATGAGCAGTTCTTC. Protein sequence: CSARALYNEQFF.

V is TRBV28 and J is TRBJ1-2, with D hard to call. The CDR3 is made up of 17 amino acids. V dropped 1 base and J dropped 6 bases, with 21 bases sitting between them. Per the germline V gene, CDR1 is MDHEN and CDR2 is SYDVKM. CDR3 nucleotide sequence: TGTGCCAGCAGTTTATCGACCCCGCAACGATACGATGATGGCTACACCTTC. Its translation is CASSLSTPQRYDDGYTF.

The rearrangement uses TRBV27 and TRBJ1-5; 7 bases are a match to TRBD1. This CDR3 spans 16 amino acids. J gave up 6 bases and V 1 base, and 9 bases lay outside the gene matches. Germline lookup yields CDR1 MNHEY and CDR2 SMNVEV (reference sequence). CDR3 DNA sequence: TGTGCCAGCAGTTTATTCGGAGGGGGCGATACTCAGCCCCAGCATTTT. Its translation: CASSLFGGGDTQPQHF.

The chain recombines TRBV19 with TRBJ2-1; 8 bases are a match to TRBD2. The ends lost 3 bases at V and 3 bases at J; junction bases unmatched: 1. Germline V gives CDR1 LNHDA, CDR2 SQIVND (reference sequence). CDR3 length: 14 amino acids. The DNA of the CDR3 is TGTGCCAGTAGTATGGGGACTAGCTACAATGAGCAGTTCTTC. Its protein product is CASSMGTSYNEQFF.

This rearrangement joins TRBV10-3 to TRBJ2-3; TRBD1 aligns across 7 bases. Germline-derived CDR1 and CDR2 are ENHRY and SYGVKD. This CDR3 is built from 16 residues. V dropped 3 bases and J dropped 2; count of bases not matched to a gene: 8. The CDR3 nucleotides are TGTGCCATCAGTGACCTTGGACAGGACTTCACAGATACGCAGTATTTT. This encodes CAISDLGQDFTDTQYF.

V and J are TRBV6-1 and TRBJ1-5; D is ambiguous. Per germline, CDR1 MNHNS and CDR2 SASEGT. The CDR3 covers 16 residues. The V end was cut by 6 bases, the J end by 7 bases, with 22 bases between. DNA of the CDR3: TGTGCCAGCAGCCACGACCAGACAACGGTGGCCCAGCCCCAGCATTTT. This sequence encodes CASSHDQTTVAQPQHF.